These 11 T cell receptor beta chains were sequenced from one sample in a study of T cells in Graves' hyperthyroidism and ophthalmopathy. TCR beta CDR3 regions were amplified from RNA. TCR CDR3 regions were first amplified by RT-PCR with HTBI primers. TCRdb re-derived calls from the multiplex PCR reads in MiXCR, one entry per CDR3 protein. Of around 760,000 distinct CDR3 sequences listed, roughly 32% were seen once; the top ten hold around 30%. The sample comprised blood. These receptors came from a woman aged 40 to 50 with Graves' hyperthyroidism.

Turning to this clonotype: The junction shows a germline mismatch at one end, possibly a read error. The rearrangement uses TRBV10-3 and TRBJ2-6; D is uncertain. The CDR3 spans 17 residues. The germline V gene has CDR1 ENHRY and CDR2 SYGVKD. CDR3 sequence reads: CTISVEASPSGANVLTF. Here the CDR3 DNA reads TGTACCATCAGTGTAGAGGCCTCCCCCTCTGGGGCCAACGTCCTGACTTTC.

This clonotype was seen many times. The rearrangement uses TRBV7-9 and TRBJ1-2, with D hard to call. CDR3 length: 12 amino acids. V lost 4 bases to trimming and J lost 6 bases, with 9 bases between them. Germline CDR1 SEHNR, CDR2 FQNEAQ (reference sequence). The CDR3 DNA follows: TGTGCCAGCAGCTCACGAGTGGATGGCTACACCTTC. Protein product: CASSSRVDGYTF. The variable domain in full, completed from reference TRBV7-9 and TRBJ1-2, reads DTGVSQNPRHKITKRGQNVTFRCDPISEHNRLYWYRQTLGQGPEFLTYFQNEAQLEKSRLLSDRFSAERPKGSFSTLEIQRTEQGDSAMYLCASSSRVDGYTFGSGTRLTVV.

This clonotype was seen only a few times. V usage is TRBV12-3 or TRBV12-4 and J usage is TRBJ2-5, with D perhaps matching TRBD1 or TRBD2 (5 bases each). The CDR3 sequence is 16 residues long. The V end was cut by 7 bases, the J end by 5 bases, with 23 bases between. The CDR3 sequence: CASKRLPREFMETQYF. The CDR3 DNA sequence: TGTGCCAGCAAACGTCTTCCCAGGGAGTTCATGGAGACCCAGTACTTC.

This clonotype occurred many times. The genes are TRBV4-1 and TRBJ1-1; D unclear. Trimming took 1 base from V and 3 from J, leaving 6 bases between them. The CDR3 length is 13 residues. CDR1 and CDR2 (germline): MGHRA, YSYEKL. The DNA for the CDR3 is TGCGCCAGCAGCCAAGCATCGGACACTGAAGCTTTCTTT. Amino acid sequence: CASSQASDTEAFF.

V gene TRBV7-2 combines with J gene TRBJ2-7; the D is unclear. V lost 1 base and J 5 bases, leaving 12 bases between the germline ends. Germline V gives CDR1 SGHTA, CDR2 FQGNSA. The CDR3 covers 14 residues. This CDR3 reads CASSLDPTWHEQYF. As DNA, the CDR3 is TGTGCCAGCAGCTTAGATCCCACGTGGCACGAGCAGTACTTC.

This clonotype turned up a few times. V is TRBV4-3 and J is TRBJ2-6; D gene uncertain. Deletions cut 3 bases from V and 0 bases from J, with 9 bases between. Germline V gives CDR1 LGHNA, CDR2 YSLEER. The CDR3 runs 16 residues. The CDR3 nucleotides are TGCGCCAGCAGCCATCCGGGTGCCTCTGGGGCCAACGTCCTGACTTTC. Translation: CASSHPGASGANVLTF.

This clonotype was recorded many times. The chain carries TRBV20-1 and TRBJ2-5, with D perhaps assigned TRBD1 or TRBD2 (6 bases each). Germline-derived CDR1 and CDR2 are DFQATT and SNEGSKA (reference sequence). Trimming cost V 0 bases and J 4 bases, with 9 bases left between them. The CDR3 sequence is 13 residues long. In DNA form, the CDR3 reads TGCAGTGCTAGAGAAGGGGGGCTAGAGACCCAGTACTTC. Its translation: CSAREGGLETQYF.

Comment on this clonotype: A much larger clonotype is one base distant, so this may be a read error. This chain links TRBV10-2 with TRBJ1-6; 7 bases line up with TRBD1. The V and J ends lost 4 bases and 9 bases, in that order; junction bases with no gene match: 6. CDR1 is WSHSY and CDR2 is SAAADI in the germline V gene. There are 14 residues in the CDR3. For the CDR3, the DNA is TGCGCCAGCAGTGGAGGACAGGACAGTTCACCCCTCCACTTT. Amino acid sequence: CASSGGQDSSPLHF.

Remarks on this clonotype: A much bigger clone sits one base away, suggesting this may be a read error. Because it lacks the conserved phenylalanine or tryptophan at the end, this CDR3 is likely a read error. This chain connects TRBV7-3 to TRBJ2-5; TRBD2 might be the D (5 bases). The CDR3 has 13 residues. The germline CDR1 and CDR2 sequences are SGHTA and FQGTGA. V lost 5 bases and J lost 3, with 10 bases in between. Written as DNA, the CDR3 is TGTGCCAGCAGCCTCACTAGAGAAGAGACCCAGTACCTC. It specifies CASSLTREETQYL.

This sequence joins TRBV19 and TRBJ1-5; no clear D. CDR1 is LNHDA and CDR2 is SQIVND in the germline V gene (reference sequence). Trimming removed 7 bases at V and 4 bases at J, with 14 bases between. The CDR3 runs to 14 residues. The CDR3 nucleotides are TGTGCCAGTACCCCCGGACGGATGAATCAGCCCCAGCATTTT. It codes for CASTPGRMNQPQHF.

In regard to this clonotype: This could be a read error, since a much larger clone is one nucleotide away. The rearrangement links TRBV10-3 to TRBJ1-3; no definite D call. CDR1 ENHRY and CDR2 SYGVKD come from the germline V gene. The CDR3 consists of 14 residues. This CDR3 reads CAISEGLVGNTIDF. The CDR3 bases are TGTGCCATCAGTGAAGGACTGGTGGGAAACACCATAGATTTT.